The 15 T cell receptor beta chains below all came from one sample that was sequenced in a study of cytomegalovirus exposure and HLA in healthy donors. The PCR contained 60 Vbeta and 13 Jbeta primers. This table comes from immunoSEQ multiplex PCR, and its TCRdb copy is limited to in-frame clones, with some not included. The repertoire holds approximately 140,000 clones, with approximately 80% as singletons. Sequenced input: PBMCs. The receptors here all came from a man aged 40-49 years in good health and CMV-seronegative.

The chain employs TRBV5-1 and TRBJ2-5, with 12 bases matching TRBD2. Gene TRBJ2-7 matches the end of the DNA better, so the J call may be wrong. In germline, CDR1 is SGHRS, CDR2 YFSETQ. This CDR3 comprises 18 residues. The CDR3 region has the DNA TGCGCCAGCAGCTTTCGACTAGCGGGAGTGTCCGAATCCTACGAGCAGTACTTC. As protein: CASSFRLAGVSESYEQYF.

The chain links TRBV28 to TRBJ2-5; D remains unclear. V was trimmed by 6 bases and J by 8 bases, leaving 10 bases between them. The CDR3 sequence is 11 residues long. From germline, CDR1 is MDHEN and CDR2 SYDVKM. CDR3 protein: CASSPQVTQYF. Written as DNA, the CDR3 is TGTGCCAGCAGCCCCCAGGTTACCCAGTACTTC.

This sequence joins TRBV4-1 and TRBJ2-3; 9 nucleotides match TRBD2. The germline V gene encodes CDR1 MGHRA and CDR2 YSYEKL. The V segment lost 2 bases and the J segment 4 bases; nucleotides outside the gene matches: 7. The CDR3 is 16 amino acids. The CDR3: CASSQIAGALPDTQYF. The CDR3 DNA is TGCGCCAGCAGCCAAATAGCGGGGGCCCTCCCAGATACGCAGTATTTT.

This clone showed up just a few times. This sequence joins TRBV6-5 and TRBJ2-7, with 7 bases identical to TRBD2. After removal of 5 bases from V and 5 bases from J, the junction contained 9 bases not matched to a gene. The CDR3 has 14 amino acids. In germline, CDR1 is MNHEY, CDR2 SVGAGI. The CDR3: CASSKRDPLDEQYF. As DNA, the CDR3 is TGTGCCAGCAGTAAGCGGGATCCGTTGGACGAGCAGTACTTC.

Notes on this clone: An end of the junction does not agree with germline; a read error may underlie this. In nucleotides, the CDR3 is TGTTCCAGCAGCTTAAAAGGCCTAGCGGGATGGAATGAGCAGTTCTTC. It codes for CSSSLKGLAGWNEQFF. The V gene is TRBV7-9, the J gene TRBJ2-1, with 9 bases aligning to TRBD2. Germline CDR1 SEHNR, CDR2 FQNEAQ (reference sequence). This CDR3 has 16 amino acids. Full variable domain (rest looked up from reference TRBV7-9 and TRBJ2-1): DTGVSQNPRHKITKRGQNVTFRCDPISEHNRLYWYRQTLGQGPEFLTYFQNEAQLEKSRLLSDRFSAERPKGSFSTLEIQRTEQGDSAMYLCSSSLKGLAGWNEQFFGPGTRLTVL.

This clone has just a few counts. The V call is TRBV5-5, the J call TRBJ1-6, with a tentative D call TRBD1 (5 bases). The CDR3 has 14 amino acids. Per the germline V gene, CDR1 is SGHKS and CDR2 is YYEKEE (reference sequence). The V and J ends lost 2 bases and 10 bases respectively, with 13 bases between them. The CDR3: CASSFLGPESPLHF. The DNA of the CDR3 is TGTGCCAGCAGCTTCCTGGGGCCCGAATCACCCCTCCACTTT.

V gene TRBV14 combines with J gene TRBJ1-4; TRBD1 matches at 9 bases. From germline, CDR1 is SGHDN and CDR2 FVKESK. This CDR3 comprises 16 residues. V dropped 4 bases and J dropped 3; count of bases not matched to a gene: 6. The CDR3 DNA reads TGTGCCAGCAGCCCCGGACAGGGGTCGCCTAATGAAAAACTGTTTTTT. Translation: CASSPGQGSPNEKLFF.

As to this clone: An end of the junction differs from the germline gene, which may be a read error. The rearrangement uses TRBV5-4 and TRBJ2-1; possibly TRBD2 for D (6 bases). The CDR3 has 11 residues. Germline values: CDR1 SGHNT, CDR2 YYREEE (reference sequence). The CDR3 sequence: CASSLSGAVIF. DNA for the CDR3: TGTGCCAGCAGCTTGTCGGGAGCGGTTATCTTC.

The rearrangement uses TRBV6-4 and TRBJ1-2; the D is unclear. Germline CDR1 is MRHNA and CDR2 is SNTAGT. This CDR3 has 12 residues. V gave up 3 bases and J gave up 7 bases, with 9 bases separating them. The CDR3 DNA sequence: TGTGCCAGCAGTGATTCCCACGGTGGCTACACCTTC. It is translated as CASSDSHGGYTF.

The rearrangement joins TRBV7-2 to TRBJ2-5; 11 bases are a match to TRBD1. The CDR3 runs 14 residues. From germline, CDR1 is SGHTA and CDR2 FQGNSA. After removal of 6 bases from V and 3 bases from J, the junction contained 3 bases not matched to a gene. This chain's CDR3 is CASSRDRGKETQYF. The CDR3 coding sequence is TGTGCCAGCAGTCGGGACAGGGGGAAAGAGACCCAGTACTTC.

V gene TRBV7-9 combines with J gene TRBJ2-1; 8 nucleotides align to TRBD1. Losses at the gene ends were 5 bases for V and 3 bases for J; bases not matched to a gene: 12. The CDR3 is 17 amino acids. The germline V gene has CDR1 SEHNR and CDR2 FQNEAQ (reference sequence). The CDR3 sequence: CASSPQGQGTFYNEQFF. Here the CDR3 DNA reads TGTGCCAGCAGCCCCCAAGGACAGGGAACTTTCTACAATGAGCAGTTCTTC. Combining the CDR3 with reference TRBV7-9 and TRBJ2-1 gives the whole variable domain DTGVSQNPRHKITKRGQNVTFRCDPISEHNRLYWYRQTLGQGPEFLTYFQNEAQLEKSRLLSDRFSAERPKGSFSTLEIQRTEQGDSAMYLCASSPQGQGTFYNEQFFGPGTRLTVL.

This chain uses TRBV29-1 with TRBJ1-2; 9 positions match TRBD1. Trimming removed 3 bases from V and 2 bases from J; junction bases left unmatched: 4. This CDR3 spans 14 amino acids. Germline V CDR1 and CDR2: SQVTM, ANQGSEA. The CDR3 protein is CSVDGTGQNYGYTF. CDR3 in DNA: TGCAGCGTTGACGGGACAGGGCAGAACTATGGCTACACCTTC.

The chain links TRBV6-5 to TRBJ2-5; no firm D call. V was shortened by 6 bases and J by 4 bases, with 12 bases between the two germline ends. In germline, CDR1 is MNHEY, CDR2 SVGAGI. This CDR3 has 13 amino acids. The CDR3 nucleotides read TGTGCCAGCAGCCCTCTGGTGCGAGAGACCCAGTACTTC. Its protein product is CASSPLVRETQYF.

This clone has only a few counts. The chain is built from TRBV5-1 and TRBJ2-5; perhaps TRBD2 as D (5 bases). The CDR3 runs to 13 residues. Germline V gives CDR1 SGHRS, CDR2 YFSETQ. V lost 5 bases to trimming and J lost 3 bases, with 11 bases between them. As DNA, the CDR3 is TGCGCCAGCAGGGACTGGATCGAAGAGACCCAGTACTTC. Its protein product is CASRDWIEETQYF.

This clone was detected only a few times. The rearrangement uses TRBV10-1 and TRBJ2-1; 7 nucleotides line up with TRBD2. Per the germline V gene, CDR1 is WNHNN and CDR2 is SYGVQD (reference sequence). Trimming took 5 bases from V and 9 from J; bases not matched to a gene: 10. The length of the CDR3 is 14 residues. CDR3 amino acids: CASSRTSPSGEQFF. The DNA of the CDR3 is TGCGCCAGCAGTCGGACTAGTCCGTCCGGTGAGCAGTTCTTC.